This T cell receptor (beta chain) was recorded in a study of cytomegalovirus exposure and HLA in healthy donors (dated by TCRdb to about 2017). At the level of the whole study: An earlier analysis of 587 of the donors reported 250 to 300 Gb of sequence data and 100 million to 120 million unique TCR beta sequences obtained from about 200 million T cells. A few DR-DQ haplotypes were treated as single units for association and clustering because of strong linkage in the cohort. To decide whether each TCR beta V gene segment behaved as functional or pseudogenic, an earlier analysis of fewer than 750 of the donors relied on high-throughput TCR beta sequencing. Along with the roughly 700-subject first cohort, a separate validation cohort of roughly 110 different subjects was used. A later genetic analysis took genome-wide SNP genotypes for about three fifths of the 666 donors and used that subset as a discovery cohort. Class I and class II HLA loci were covered by the typing at four-digit resolution. To predict cytomegalovirus infection status, the study combined high-throughput TCR immunosequencing, statistical association of individual TCRs with disease status, and machine learning. The study profiled the T cell repertoires of 500 to 800 subjects by immunosequencing and related them to cytomegalovirus serostatus. The later analysis used no new phenotypic data to find candidate immune exposures, relying instead on TCR beta sequences and their occurrence across donors. To study patterns of TCR occurrence, a later analysis re-analyzed previously published TCR beta repertoires from 666 donors and added high-resolution HLA genotyping. Around 300 gigabases of sequencing data and tens of millions of unique TCR sequences were included in an early release covering about 600 HLA-typed donors. The aim of the study was to test whether cataloging public T cell receptors could identify signatures of past pathogen exposure. Donor age, sex, ethnicity and CMV serostatus were compiled alongside the repertoire data. On average, roughly 240,000 unique TCR beta nucleotide sequences were sequenced per donor among some 420 genotyped donors of the cohort, with 15% to 20% of those sequences being non-productive. All discovery cohort repertoires had been generated using a single sequencing platform. Typing coverage differed by locus: A, B, C, DRB1 and DQB1 were typed in roughly 629-630 donors, DQA1 in roughly 500, DPA1 in 600 to 610, and DPB1 in approximately 450. Among the roughly 400 genotyped donors, approximately 77% belonged to the genetic ancestry cluster associated with self-reported Caucasian donors. Broad study findings and their caveats: In this cohort, only TCR beta chains were sequenced, and detectable features were limited by the absence of alpha or paired-chain data. In a later analysis, several top co-occurrence clusters were reported to appear linked to parvovirus B19, influenza, CMV and Epstein-Barr virus. About 17 rarely observed V segments, including chromosome 9 orphons, were excluded from the earlier analysis of a few hundred of the donors because counts were too low. Presence/absence analyses assumed roughly uniform sequencing depth across donors, an assumption that may not hold. Most CMV-associated TCR beta chains appeared to be HLA-restricted in a later analysis, and the HLA associations seemed to be driven largely by CMV exposure. Three of the identified cytomegalovirus-associated TCR beta chains were confirmed in vitro to be specific for cytomegalovirus antigens. While some public TCRs were present in many individuals, most TCR sequences turned up only very rarely across donors. When HLA alleles, especially DR and DQ, strongly co-occurred, TCR associations were difficult to assign to individual alleles. Compared with equally common non-associated chains, HLA-associated TCR beta chains in a later analysis were more clonally expanded and had lower generation probabilities. V-gene and J-gene trimming of TCR beta chains was associated with a missense DCLRE1C variant in a later genetic analysis, and the association was replicated in an independent cohort. Because HLA typing was unavailable for some donors at each locus, only the typed subset was used in association tests. Correlated functional status among segregating V segments might be attributable to linkage disequilibrium, but an unknown experimental factor could not be ruled out. A cluster of highly shared sequence variants was judged likely to be a technical artifact of the sequencing pipeline. A later genetic analysis reported fewer N-insertions in productive TCRs among donors in an Asian-associated ancestry cluster than the approximately 670-donor mean. In a later analysis, about 16,000 TCR beta sequences were associated with specific HLA alleles at a false discovery rate of 0.05. The study gave a list of 150 to 200 TCR beta chains associated with cytomegalovirus. The only immune exposure information available for the cohort was CMV serostatus. In a later analysis, the rate of TCR association differed among HLA loci, with DRB1 alleles having the most associated TCRs and HLA-C alleles having the fewest. The authors suggested that the approach could potentially be generalized to other disease states and immunological phenotypes. The classifier was reported to diagnose cytomegalovirus status with high specificity and sensitivity in both the original cohort and the validation cohort. Because the 87-base-pair reads could not distinguish some IMGT-functional V segments, including TRBV6-2 and TRBV6-3, those segments were excluded. An earlier analysis of roughly 570 of the donors showed that most TCR beta V segments appeared in productive rearrangements either about 87% or about 30% of the time, which broadly matched IMGT annotations. A further reported finding was that TCR beta sequences accurately predicted the HLA-A and HLA-B alleles for most subjects in the first cohort.

The cohort comprised 550 to 700 healthy bone marrow donors. At the time of sampling, every cohort member was nominally healthy, though immune exposures that went unrecorded were likely present. The donor tested CMV seropositive, placing the donor among the 289 seropositive members of the cohort. A peripheral blood sample was collected from each donor, and TCR beta sequencing was performed on peripheral blood mononuclear cells. Genomic DNA was extracted from the blood cell samples with the Qiagen DNeasy Blood Extraction Kit. Preparation of the library involved the immunoSEQ multiplex PCR assay. For the multiplex PCR, a mixture combining 60 forward primers for TCR Vbeta segments and 13 reverse primers for TCR Jbeta segments was used. The CDR3 region of rearranged TCR beta genes was amplified from genomic DNA with a multiplex PCR assay. Amplified TCR beta libraries were sequenced as 87-base-pair reads on the Illumina HiSeq System. Regarding the original processing steps: A later analysis counted approximately 84 million unique TCR beta chains across the 666 repertoires, and around 12 million of these chains were shared by at least two donors. A nearest-neighbor algorithm error-corrected the raw reads and collapsed the reads into unique sequences, merging closely related sequences to remove PCR and sequencing errors. CDR3 sequences were aligned to IMGT reference sequences to assign V, D and J gene segments. Each retained sequence needed at least a six-nucleotide match to both a V gene segment and a J gene segment. Rearrangements were classified as productive when the CDR3 lacked stop codons and remained in frame with V and J, and all other rearrangements were classified as non-productive. Following IMGT convention, CDR3 was defined as the stretch from the second conserved V-encoded cysteine to the conserved J-encoded phenylalanine. In an earlier analysis of 500 to 650 of the donors, sequences lacking an unambiguous match to a single V gene segment were excluded. In an earlier analysis of 587 of the donors, V segments were called functional above 56.7% productive rearrangements and were called segregating when the between-donor standard deviation exceeded 5%. A statistical classification framework was built to diagnose cytomegalovirus status from the catalog of TCR beta chain sequences. V and J gene assignment, in a later analysis, came from comparing TCR nucleotide sequences with IMGT/GENE-DB human TR gene sequences. Using the TCRdist pipeline, a later analysis assigned CDR3 sequences along with most-parsimonious VDJ recombination scenarios. In a later analysis, each TCR beta chain was defined by its CDR3 amino acid sequence together with its V-gene family, and reads lacking a unique V-gene family were excluded. A later analysis removed 450 to 600 highly shared, low-generation-probability nucleotide sequences to deal with suspected cross-contamination and a sequencing artifact. In a later analysis, a clonal expansion index was calculated for each public chain from normalized within-repertoire ranks of inferred template counts. Generation probabilities in a later analysis came from a VDJ recombination model fitted to out-of-frame rearrangements, and those results were checked against IGoR. In a later analysis, hypergeometric tests were used to score TCR-TCR, TCR-HLA and TCR-CMV co-occurrence, with a repertoire-size bias correction applied to TCR pairs. In a later analysis, false discovery rates were estimated by permuting HLA or CMV assignments 20 times. A later analysis grouped co-occurring TCRs with DBSCAN, adding TCRdist sequence similarity when clustering within HLA-allele-positive subsets. Repertoires with fewer than 30,000 or more than 120,000 public chains were left out of co-occurrence clustering, as were about 5 repertoires with anomalous nucleotide sharing. The source is immuneACCESS, and TCRdb retained only in-frame sequences with V and J called. Part of the clones is not carried over; for the studies checked, unresolved V genes explain less than half of this, and the remainder is unexplained. V and J calls and clone size are given by that table; D and trimming were obtained from the DNA. In all, the sample holds about 100,000 clones, and 10% of those were seen once. Jointly, the top ten make up over 4.5% of the sample.

The germline V end is reduced by 3 bases and the J end by 7 bases; junction bases left unmatched: 9. In the germline V gene (reference sequence), CDR1 corresponds to PRHDT and CDR2 to FYEKMQ. The CDR3 starts with the cysteine, ends with the phenylalanine, and has 15 residues. The CDR3 DNA has 45 bases and is translated from base 1. In this sample, this clone turned up a few times. Its cognate antigen has yet to be identified. Base qualities are not provided; no much larger clone lies one nucleotide away. The V and J segments used are TRBV13 and TRBJ2-7, with 10 middle bases fitting TRBD2. Sequenced material: PBMCs. The receptor was derived from a man aged 35-49 years in good health and CMV-seropositive. Here is the DNA: TGTGCCAGCAGCTTGGGTACTAGCGGGGCGGGGGAGCAGTACTTC. It translates to CASSLGTSGAGEQYF.